Given below is one T cell receptor beta chain in context. Its recognized antigen is unknown. Base-call qualities are not available, and no considerably larger clone is one nucleotide away. The collaborating institutions used their own protocols to collect whole blood in K2EDTA tubes. Collaborator samples were shipped for TCRbeta analysis as frozen whole blood, isolated PBMCs, or DNA extracted from either sample type. This specimen comes from a study of blood T cell repertoires in COVID-19 (TCRdb year 2020). As for the study more broadly: The collaborator samples originated in the United States, Italy and Spain and spanned the acute and convalescent phases of COVID-19. Subjects who had been exposed to COVID-19, were actively infected with it, or had recovered from it provided the deeply sampled blood TCRbeta repertoires that made up the dataset. HLA class I and class II types, where available, came from metadata supplied by the sample provider rather than from assay-based typing. The material from the prospective study consisted of cDNA or gDNA derived from T cells, B-cell-depleted T cells, or PBMCs. A freely available public database, intended as a resource for researchers studying the immune response to SARS-CoV-2, is where the repertoires were released. Samples came from the ongoing ImmuneRACE study (first 160 participants) plus 1,254 subjects from 6 global collaborators. A de-identified subject ID, COVID-19 status, age in years and sex were almost always included in the sample metadata.

Overall results and qualifications from the work: The quantity of clinical and demographic metadata differed by source and by participant and was supplied without curation.

Between the V and J ends, shortened by 2 bases and 0 bases respectively, the junction contains 11 bases. Taken from cysteine to phenylalanine, the CDR3 has 15 residues. The retained sequence is limited to the CDR3, 45 bases, with the frame set at the first base. For CDR1 and CDR2, the germline V gene (reference sequence) lists SGHNT and YYREEE. TCRbeta CDR3 regions were amplified from genomic DNA by means of the immunoSEQ Assay, a bias-controlled multiplex PCR. In the paper's pipeline: Within the assay, amplification of reference gene primers was used to estimate how many nucleated cells each sample contained. To quantify the absolute abundance of each unique TCRbeta CDR3 rearrangement, sequence reads were collapsed and filtered. For each sample, productive Simpson clonality was calculated as the square root of Simpson's diversity index over productive rearrangements. TCRdb stores this immuneACCESS table with in-frame sequences only. Part of the clones is absent; in the studies checked, under half of the shortfall reflects unresolved V genes, and no reason is known for the rest. D and trimming were read from the DNA, whereas the V and J calls and clone size are those reported in that table. The sample data list over 150,000 clones, and 85% to 90% of these were observed just once. The ten largest clones take up roughly 7% of the sample.

This sequence was found in a man aged 45-65 years with active or convalescent COVID-19. Sequencing was carried out using peripheral blood. The chain couples TRBV5-4 to TRBJ1-1; the D gene is perhaps TRBD1, from 6 matching bases. The nucleotides read TGTGCCAGCAGCTTTGGGGGCCTAATGAACACTGAAGCTTTCTTT. The encoded protein is CASSFGGLMNTEAFF.